A selection of T cell receptor beta chains follows, all from one sample in a study of OX40 agonist ivuxolimab in advanced cancers. TCRdb's copy holds only in-frame clones and misses some; the assay was immunoSEQ multiplex PCR. The sample yields about 90,000 clones, around 90% seen once. The specimen was CD4+ or CD8+ T cells sorted from blood, collected in a trial of the OX40 agonist ivuxolimab. The receptors stem from an adult with an advanced solid tumor such as melanoma, head and neck, liver or kidney cancer. CDR3s include the opening cysteine and the closing phenylalanine or tryptophan. The D gene is left open where the match is weak. Where a row states a size, it is once, few, many or the class of an expanded clone; other rows omit it.

j_gene | abundance | v_gene | d_gene | CDR3aa | CDR3nt
TRBJ1-1 | few | TRBV20-1 | TRBD1 | CSALDREAFF | TGCAGTGCTCTGGACAGGGAAGCTTTCTTT
TRBJ2-7 | . | TRBV2 | . | CASSEGGGRSYEQYF | TGTGCCAGCAGTGAAGGTGGTGGTCGCTCCTACGAGCAGTACTTC
TRBJ2-1 | . | TRBV27 | . | CASISSVYDNEQFF | TGTGCCAGCATATCTAGCGTCTACGACAATGAGCAGTTCTTC
TRBJ2-3 | . | TRBV6-1 | TRBD1 | CASNRGAIQDTQYF | TGTGCCAGCAACAGGGGGGCAATACAAGATACGCAGTATTTT
TRBJ2-7 | . | TRBV30 | TRBD1 | CASDRVLPYEQYF | TGTGCCTCTGACAGGGTTCTACCTTACGAGCAGTACTTC
TRBJ2-7 | . | TRBV2 | . | CASSEAIGGEQYF | TGTGCCAGCAGTGAAGCAATAGGGGGCGAGCAGTACTTC
TRBJ2-5 | . | TRBV5-1 | TRBD2 | CASSRGGLQETQYF | TGCGCCAGCAGTCGCGGGGGGCTCCAAGAGACCCAGTACTTC
TRBJ1-2 | . | TRBV7-2 | . | CASSEAAGFRYGYTF | TGTGCCAGCAGCGAAGCGGCGGGTTTTCGGTATGGCTACACCTTC
TRBJ2-5 | once | TRBV6-1 | TRBD1 | CASSEMGQGRETQYF | TGTGCCAGCAGTGAAATGGGACAGGGACGCGAGACCCAGTACTTC
TRBJ1-3 | . | TRBV5-1 | . | CASSSGGMSSGNTIYF | TGCGCCAGCAGCTCTGGCGGTATGAGCTCTGGAAACACCATATATTTT
TRBJ2-1 | . | TRBV6-5 | TRBD2 | CASSLAGGQNEQFF | TGTGCCAGCAGTCTAGCGGGGGGCCAGAATGAGCAGTTCTTC